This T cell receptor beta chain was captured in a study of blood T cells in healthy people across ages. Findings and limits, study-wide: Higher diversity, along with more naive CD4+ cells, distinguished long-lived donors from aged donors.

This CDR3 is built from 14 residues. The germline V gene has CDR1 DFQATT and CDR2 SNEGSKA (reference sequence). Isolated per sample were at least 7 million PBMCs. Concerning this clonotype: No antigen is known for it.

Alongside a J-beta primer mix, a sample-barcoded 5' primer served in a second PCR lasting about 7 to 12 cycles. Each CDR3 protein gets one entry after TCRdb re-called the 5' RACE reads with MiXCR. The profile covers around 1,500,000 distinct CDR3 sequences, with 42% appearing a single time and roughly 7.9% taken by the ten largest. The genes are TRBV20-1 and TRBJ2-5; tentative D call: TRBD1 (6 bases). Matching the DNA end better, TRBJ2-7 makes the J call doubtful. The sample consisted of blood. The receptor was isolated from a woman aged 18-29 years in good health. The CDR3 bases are TGCAGTGCTAGAAAGGACAGTGTTACCTACGAGCAGTACTTC. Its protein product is CSARKDSVTYEQYF.